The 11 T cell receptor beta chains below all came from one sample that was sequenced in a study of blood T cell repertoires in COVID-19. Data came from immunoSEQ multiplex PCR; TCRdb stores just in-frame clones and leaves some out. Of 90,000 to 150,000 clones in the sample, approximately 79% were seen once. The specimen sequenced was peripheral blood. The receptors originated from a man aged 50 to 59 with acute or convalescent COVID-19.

CDR3 sequence reads: CASSLSWTTSTDTQYF. Here the CDR3 DNA reads TGTGCCAGCAGCTTATCCTGGACTACTAGCACAGATACGCAGTATTTT. The V call is TRBV7-7, the J call TRBJ2-3; D possibly corresponds to TRBD2 (6 bases). The CDR3 runs 16 residues. The V end lost 2 bases, the J end lost 0 bases, and 12 bases lay between the germline ends. Germline loops: CDR1 SSHAT, CDR2 FNYEAQ (reference sequence).

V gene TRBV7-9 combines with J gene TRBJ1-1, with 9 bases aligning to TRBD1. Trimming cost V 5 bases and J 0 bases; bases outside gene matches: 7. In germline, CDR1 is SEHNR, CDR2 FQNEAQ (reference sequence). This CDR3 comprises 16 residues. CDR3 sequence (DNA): TGTGCCAGCAGCCCACCGGGACAGGGTCTGAACACTGAAGCTTTCTTT. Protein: CASSPPGQGLNTEAFF.

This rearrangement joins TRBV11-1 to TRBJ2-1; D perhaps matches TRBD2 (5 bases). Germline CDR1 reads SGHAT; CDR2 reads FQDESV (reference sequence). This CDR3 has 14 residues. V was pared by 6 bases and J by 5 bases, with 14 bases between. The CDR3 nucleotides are TGTGCCAGCAGTTCCGGACTGCTAAACAATGAGCAGTTCTTC. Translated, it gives CASSSGLLNNEQFF.

The chain's CDR3 is CASSLVGLAGGWGEQFF. CDR3 nucleotide sequence: TGTGCCAGCAGCTTAGTGGGGCTAGCGGGAGGATGGGGTGAGCAGTTCTTC. The chain is built from TRBV7-9 and TRBJ2-1; 11 nucleotides align to TRBD2. The CDR3 sequence is 17 residues long. Unmatched junction bases numbered 11, after V lost 1 base and J lost 9 bases. The germline gives CDR1 SEHNR, CDR2 FQNEAQ (reference sequence).

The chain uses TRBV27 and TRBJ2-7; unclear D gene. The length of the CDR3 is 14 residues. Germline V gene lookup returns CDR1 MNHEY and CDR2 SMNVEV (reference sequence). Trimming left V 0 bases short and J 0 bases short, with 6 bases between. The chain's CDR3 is CASSLSRSSYEQYF. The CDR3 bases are TGTGCCAGCAGTTTATCAAGGAGCTCCTACGAGCAGTACTTC.

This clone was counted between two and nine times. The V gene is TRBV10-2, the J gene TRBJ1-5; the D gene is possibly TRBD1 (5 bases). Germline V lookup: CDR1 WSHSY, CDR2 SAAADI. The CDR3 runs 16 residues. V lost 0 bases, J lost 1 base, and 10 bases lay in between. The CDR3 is CASSESTDQSNQPQHF. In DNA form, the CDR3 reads TGCGCCAGCAGTGAGTCGACAGATCAAAGCAATCAGCCCCAGCATTTT.

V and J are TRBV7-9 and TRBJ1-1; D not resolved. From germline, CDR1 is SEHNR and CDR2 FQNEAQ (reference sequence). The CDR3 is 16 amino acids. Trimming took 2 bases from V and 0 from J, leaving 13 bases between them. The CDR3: CASSLNSWIVNTEAFF. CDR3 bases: TGTGCCAGCAGCTTAAACAGTTGGATCGTGAACACTGAAGCTTTCTTT.

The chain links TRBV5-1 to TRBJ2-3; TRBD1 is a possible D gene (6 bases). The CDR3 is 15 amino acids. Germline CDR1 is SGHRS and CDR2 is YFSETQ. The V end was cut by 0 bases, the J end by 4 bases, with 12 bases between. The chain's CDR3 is CASSLAGHIADTQYF. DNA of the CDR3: TGCGCCAGCAGCTTGGCGGGACATATCGCAGATACGCAGTATTTT.

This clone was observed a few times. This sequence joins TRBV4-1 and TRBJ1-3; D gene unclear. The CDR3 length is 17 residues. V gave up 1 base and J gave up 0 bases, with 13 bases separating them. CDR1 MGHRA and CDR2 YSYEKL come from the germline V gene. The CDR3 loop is CASSQVLTGLSGNTIYF. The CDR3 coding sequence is TGCGCCAGCAGCCAAGTTCTGACTGGCCTCTCTGGAAACACCATATATTTT.

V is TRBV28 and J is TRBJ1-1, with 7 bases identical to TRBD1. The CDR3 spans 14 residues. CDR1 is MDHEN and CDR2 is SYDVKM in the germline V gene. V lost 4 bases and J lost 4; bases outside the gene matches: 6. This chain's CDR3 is CASSYPTGLTEAFF. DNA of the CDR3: TGTGCCAGCAGTTACCCGACAGGGCTCACTGAAGCTTTCTTT.

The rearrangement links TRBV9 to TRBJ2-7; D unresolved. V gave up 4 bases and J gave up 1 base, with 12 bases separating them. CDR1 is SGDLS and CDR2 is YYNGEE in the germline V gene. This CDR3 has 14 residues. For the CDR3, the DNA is TGTGCCAGCAGCCGTTCGGGTACTTCCTACGAGCAGTACTTC. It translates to CASSRSGTSYEQYF.